This T cell receptor (beta chain) comes out of a study of blood T cell repertoires in COVID-19. Turning to the study itself: Spain, Italy and the United States supplied samples that represented acute and convalescent COVID-19. PBMCs, B-cell-depleted T cells, or T cells provided the cDNA or gDNA that made up the material.

Original analysis: It was from reference gene primer amplification that nucleated cell counts were estimated. TCRdb's copy holds only in-frame clones and misses some; the assay was immunoSEQ multiplex PCR. The DNA gave D and trimming, while V, J and clone size come from that table. The sample contains some 62,000 clones, 78% of which appear only once. This CDR3 comprises 14 residues. Trimming took off 6 bases at V and 2 bases at J, with 11 bases between the two ends. From germline, CDR1 is SGHTA and CDR2 FQGNSA. While infection was still active, Seattle patients were enrolled and then followed longitudinally.

The chain recombines TRBV7-2 with TRBJ2-1; a weak D match, TRBD1 (5 bases). The TCR was taken from a man in his fifties or sixties with COVID-19, enrolled during active disease. What was sequenced was peripheral blood. CDR3 loop: CASSRQGPYNEQFF. The CDR3 DNA follows: TGTGCCAGCAGTAGGCAGGGCCCCTACAATGAGCAGTTCTTC.